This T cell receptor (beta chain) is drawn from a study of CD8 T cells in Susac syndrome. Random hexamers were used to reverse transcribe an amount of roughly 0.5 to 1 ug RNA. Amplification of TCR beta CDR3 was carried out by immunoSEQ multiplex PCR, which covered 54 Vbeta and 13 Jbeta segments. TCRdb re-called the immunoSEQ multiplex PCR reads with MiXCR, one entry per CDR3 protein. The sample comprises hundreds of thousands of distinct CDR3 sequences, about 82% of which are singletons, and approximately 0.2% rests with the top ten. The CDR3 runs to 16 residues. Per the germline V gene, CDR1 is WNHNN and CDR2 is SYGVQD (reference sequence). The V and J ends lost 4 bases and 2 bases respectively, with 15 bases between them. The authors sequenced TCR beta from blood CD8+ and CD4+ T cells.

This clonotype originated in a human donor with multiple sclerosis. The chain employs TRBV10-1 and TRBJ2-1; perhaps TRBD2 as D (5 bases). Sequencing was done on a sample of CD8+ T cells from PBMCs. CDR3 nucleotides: TGCGCCAGCAGTGGGGGTTTTGATAGCGCCTACAATGAGCAGTTCTTC. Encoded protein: CASSGGFDSAYNEQFF.